These T cell receptor beta chains were read from a single sample in a study of cytomegalovirus exposure and HLA in healthy donors. Assay: immunoSEQ multiplex PCR; the TCRdb copy retains only in-frame clones and omits some. The table shows fewer than 200,000 clones, with about 81% occurring only once. Source material: PBMCs. The receptors derive from a girl aged 2 to 9 in good health and CMV-seropositive. The CDR3 runs from the conserved cysteine through the conserved F or W. The D gene is left open where the match is weak. Expanded clones are given a class, and other clones once, few, many or no size at all.

size	V	J	D	DNA	CDR3
NA	TRBV4-1	TRBJ1-5	TRBD1	TGCGCCAGCAGCGAGACCGGGACAGGGGACAATCAGCCCCAGCATTTT	CASSETGTGDNQPQHF
NA	TRBV4-2	TRBJ1-1	TRBD1	TGTGCCAGCAGCCCAAAGACAGGGGGCACTGAAGCTTTCTTT	CASSPKTGGTEAFF
NA	TRBV29-1	TRBJ2-5	TRBD1	TGCAGCGGCAGCGAGGGGGCGGAGACCCAGTACTTC	CSGSEGAETQYF
NA	TRBV19	TRBJ2-7	TRBD2	TGTGCCACCGCCACTAGCGGCAGAAATGACGAGCAGTACTTC	CATATSGRNDEQYF
NA	TRBV5-8	TRBJ1-5	NA	TGTGCCAGCAGCTTTGGGAGGGCTTTTCAGCCCCAGCATTTT	CASSFGRAFQPQHF
few	TRBV28	TRBJ1-5	TRBD1	TGTGCCAGCAGTTTCTTACCGGGACAGGGTTTCAATCAGCCCCAGCATTTT	CASSFLPGQGFNQPQHF
NA	TRBV27	TRBJ2-1	TRBD2	TGTGCCAGCAGTTTATTCGACGAAGCTAGCGGTGAGCAGTTCTTC	CASSLFDEASGEQFF
once	TRBV4-2	TRBJ1-4	NA	TGTGCCAGCAGCCAAGATCCGAGAGGCAGGGGTTTAACTAATGAAAAACTGTTTTTT	CASSQDPRGRGLTNEKLFF
NA	TRBV15	TRBJ2-1	TRBD2	TGTGCCACCAGCGAGGGCGGGAGGGGGTCCGATGAGCAGTTCTTC	CATSEGGRGSDEQFF
NA	TRBV11-2	TRBJ2-3	NA	TGTGCCAGCAGCTTCGGGACTGCTAGCACAGATACGCAGTATTTT	CASSFGTASTDTQYF
NA	TRBV7-9	TRBJ2-1	NA	TGTGCCAGCAGCTTAGAGCCGGAGGGAGGTGGAAATGAGCAGTTCTTC	CASSLEPEGGGNEQFF
NA	TRBV19	TRBJ1-5	TRBD1	TGTGCCAGTAGTATCGGGACAGGGGGCGTGAGCAATCAGCCCCAGCATTTT	CASSIGTGGVSNQPQHF
NA	TRBV7-2	TRBJ2-3	TRBD2	TGTGCCAGCAGCGGGATAGCGGGAGTTCTAGATACGCAGTATTTT	CASSGIAGVLDTQYF